These 27 T cell receptor beta chains were all obtained from the same sample, sequenced in a study of cytomegalovirus exposure and HLA in healthy donors. Primers for the PCR totalled 60 Vbeta and 13 Jbeta. Data came from immunoSEQ multiplex PCR; TCRdb stores just in-frame clones and leaves some out. The sample shows tens of thousands of clones, nearly 80% of them seen only once. The sample taken for sequencing was PBMCs. The source of these receptors is a female donor in good health and CMV-seronegative.

V gene TRBV6-1 combines with J gene TRBJ2-3; D possibly corresponds to TRBD1 (5 bases). The germline V gene encodes CDR1 MNHNS and CDR2 SASEGT. The CDR3 is made up of 14 amino acids. V was cut by 6 bases and J by 2 bases, with 12 bases left in between. The CDR3, as DNA: TGTGCCAGCAGGGACACCTCCCTCACAGATACGCAGTATTTT. Its translation: CASRDTSLTDTQYF.

The chain employs TRBV6-5 and TRBJ1-2; TRBD1 aligns across 9 bases. The germline CDR1 and CDR2 sequences are MNHEY and SVGAGI. This CDR3 has 14 amino acids. Trimming took 5 bases from V and 3 from J; bases not matched to a gene: 4. The CDR3 loop is CASSRDRVDYGYTF. Here the CDR3 DNA reads TGTGCCAGCAGTCGGGACAGGGTGGACTATGGCTACACCTTC.

The chain has TRBV30 and TRBJ2-3; 10 bases are shared with TRBD1. This CDR3 is built from 13 residues. Trimming cost V 7 bases and J 4 bases; bases outside gene matches: 5. The germline V gene encodes CDR1 GTSNPN and CDR2 SVGIG (reference sequence). The CDR3 nucleotides read TGTGCCTACGGACAGGGGGGAGCAGATACGCAGTATTTT. Residues: CAYGQGGADTQYF.

The chain links TRBV4-1 to TRBJ1-2; TRBD1 agrees at 7 bases. Unmatched junction bases numbered 4, after V lost 3 bases and J lost 3 bases. The CDR3 extends over 14 amino acids. Looked up from germline, CDR1 is MGHRA and CDR2 is YSYEKL. For the CDR3, the DNA is TGCGCCAGCAGCCAGCGAACAGGGGACTATGGCTACACCTTC. This sequence encodes CASSQRTGDYGYTF.

The V gene is TRBV6-1, the J gene TRBJ2-7; 9 bases are shared with TRBD2. Germline assignment: CDR1 MNHNS and CDR2 SASEGT. The CDR3 is 15 residues long. Unmatched junction bases numbered 7, after V lost 4 bases and J lost 3 bases. This CDR3 reads CASSAVAGVGYEQYF. DNA of the CDR3: TGTGCCAGCAGTGCAGTAGCGGGAGTAGGCTACGAGCAGTACTTC.

The J gene is TRBJ1-2, the V gene TRBV2, with TRBD1 matching 8 bases. With V trimmed by 7 bases and J by 4 bases, 8 bases remained unmatched. The germline gives CDR1 SNHLY, CDR2 FYNNEI. The CDR3 loop spans 14 amino acids. This CDR3 is CASNRGGQGYGYTF. The CDR3 DNA sequence: TGTGCCAGCAACCGAGGAGGACAGGGCTATGGCTACACCTTC. Together with reference TRBV2 and TRBJ1-2, the CDR3 gives the full variable domain: EPEVTQTPSHQVTQMGQEVILRCVPISNHLYFYWYRQILGQKVEFLVSFYNNEISEKSEIFDDQFSVERPDGSNFTLKIRSTKLEDSAMYFCASNRGGQGYGYTFGSGTRLTVV.

This rearrangement joins TRBV6-5 to TRBJ1-2; TRBD1 matches at 8 bases. This CDR3 contains 15 residues. Germline V gene sequence: CDR1 MNHEY, CDR2 SVGAGI. The trim removed 0 bases at V and 4 bases at J, leaving 4 bases unmatched. CDR3 in DNA: TGTGCCAGCAGTTACTCGATACAGGGGGTCTATGGCTACACCTTC. Its translation is CASSYSIQGVYGYTF.

The rearrangement joins TRBV6-5 to TRBJ2-2, with TRBD1 identical over 7 bases. J lost 5 bases, V lost 5 bases, and 5 bases had no gene match. Germline V gives CDR1 MNHEY, CDR2 SVGAGI. The CDR3 extends over 14 amino acids. The CDR3 loop reads CASSDRAGTGELFF. The CDR3 DNA reads TGTGCCAGCAGTGACAGGGCCGGAACCGGGGAGCTGTTTTTT.

The gene calls are TRBV18 and TRBJ2-1; D is unclear. Trimming left V 2 bases short and J 8 bases short, with 7 bases between. The CDR3 has 12 amino acids. In germline, CDR1 is KGHSH, CDR2 LQKENI. In nucleotides, the CDR3 is TGTGCCAGCTCACCAGGGCAGTATGAGCAGTTCTTC. This codes for CASSPGQYEQFF.

This clone appeared a single time. This chain joins TRBV6-6 and TRBJ2-7; 7 positions agree with TRBD1. Per germline, CDR1 MNHNY and CDR2 SVGAGI (reference sequence). The V segment lost 4 bases and the J segment 0 bases; nucleotides outside the gene matches: 3. This CDR3 spans 14 amino acids. The CDR3 DNA sequence: TGTGCCAGCAGTTCCCGACAGGGCTCCTACGAGCAGTACTTC. Encoded protein: CASSSRQGSYEQYF.

The gene calls are TRBV28 and TRBJ2-7, with 8 positions matching TRBD1. This CDR3 has 14 residues. CDR1 MDHEN and CDR2 SYDVKM come from the germline V gene. V lost 10 bases and J lost 2; bases outside the gene matches: 10. The CDR3 region is CATHRDRRPYEQYF. Written as DNA, the CDR3 is TGTGCCACCCACCGGGACAGGAGACCCTACGAGCAGTACTTC. Supplemented by reference TRBV28 and TRBJ2-7, the full variable domain reads DVKVTQSSRYLVKRTGEKVFLECVQDMDHENMFWYRQDPGLGLRLIYFSYDVKMKEKGDIPEGYSVSREKKERFSLILESASTNQTSMYLCATHRDRRPYEQYFGPGTRLTVT.

CDR3 sequence reads: CSADKGARETQYF. The DNA for the CDR3 is TGCAGCGCCGACAAGGGGGCGAGGGAGACCCAGTACTTC. The V gene is TRBV29-1, the J gene TRBJ2-5, with 7 bases that match TRBD1. V shed 7 bases, J shed 5 bases, and the junction held 10 bases outside the gene matches. Germline CDR1 and CDR2: SQVTM and ANQGSEA. The length of the CDR3 is 13 residues.

This chain links TRBV30 with TRBJ1-5; the match to TRBD1 covers 7 bases. V shed 1 base, J shed 10 bases, and the junction held 7 bases outside the gene matches. The CDR3 runs to 13 residues. CDR1 and CDR2 (germline): GTSNPN, SVGIG (reference sequence). The CDR3 spells CAWSGEGGSPQHF. DNA for the CDR3: TGTGCCTGGAGTGGTGAAGGGGGCAGCCCCCAGCATTTT.

To note about this clone: Germline and junction disagree at one end, which may indicate a read error. The DNA of the CDR3 is TGCGCCAGCAGCCCAACCTCCGGGACAGGGGGCGAACGATCCTTT. This encodes CASSPTSGTGGERSF. The rearrangement joins TRBV5-1 to TRBJ1-1; 12 bases match TRBD1. This CDR3 region has 15 residues. Per the germline V gene, CDR1 is SGHRS and CDR2 is YFSETQ.

The rearrangement uses TRBV7-6 and TRBJ2-7; 9 nucleotides line up with TRBD1. From germline, CDR1 is SGHVS and CDR2 FNYEAQ. V lost 2 bases to trimming and J lost 5 bases; unmatched junction nucleotides: 7. The CDR3 sequence is 15 residues long. CDR3 residues: CASSLNRGRVHEQYF. In DNA form, the CDR3 reads TGTGCCAGCAGCTTAAACAGGGGGCGCGTCCACGAGCAGTACTTC.

The chain employs TRBV6-1 and TRBJ2-2, with 9 bases aligning to TRBD2. V gave up 4 bases and J gave up 6 bases; unmatched junction bases: 6. Germline V lookup: CDR1 MNHNS, CDR2 SASEGT. The CDR3 length is 15 residues. CDR3 sequence: CASSGSGGASGELFF. The CDR3, as DNA: TGTGCCAGCAGTGGTAGCGGGGGAGCCTCCGGGGAGCTGTTTTTT.

The CDR3 loop is CASSEEGGTLPQYF. CDR3 sequence (DNA): TGCGCCAGCAGTGAGGAGGGCGGGACGCTTCCGCAGTACTTC. The J gene is TRBJ2-7, the V gene TRBV10-2; possible D gene TRBD2, 6 bases. V gave up 2 bases and J gave up 9 bases, with 17 bases separating them. The CDR3 is 14 residues long. Per the germline V gene, CDR1 is WSHSY and CDR2 is SAAADI.

The chain has TRBV28 and TRBJ1-5; TRBD1 matches 7 bases. V dropped 10 bases and J dropped 7; count of bases not matched to a gene: 7. This CDR3 comprises 12 residues. Per the germline V gene, CDR1 is MDHEN and CDR2 is SYDVKM. The CDR3 loop reads CATTGSLQPQHF. The CDR3 DNA follows: TGTGCCACGACAGGGAGCCTACAGCCCCAGCATTTT.

This chain joins TRBV28 and TRBJ2-7, with a weak D call TRBD1 (5 bases). V was shortened by 1 base and J by 4 bases, with 11 bases between the two germline ends. This CDR3 contains 14 residues. From germline, CDR1 is MDHEN and CDR2 SYDVKM. The DNA for the CDR3 is TGTGCCAGCAGTTTATTACAGGCGAGTTACGAGCAGTACTTC. This sequence encodes CASSLLQASYEQYF.

CDR3 bases: TGCGCCAGCAGCCACCCCCAGGGCACGAACACTGAAGCTTTCTTT. It is translated as CASSHPQGTNTEAFF. This rearrangement joins TRBV4-1 to TRBJ1-1; weak D call: TRBD1 (5 bases). Germline V lookup: CDR1 MGHRA, CDR2 YSYEKL. V was trimmed by 3 bases and J by 1 base, leaving 12 bases between them. The CDR3 length is 15 residues.

This chain joins TRBV4-3 and TRBJ1-1; D is uncertain. The germline gives CDR1 LGHNA, CDR2 YSLEER. The CDR3 covers 16 residues. V lost 0 bases, J lost 6 bases, and 17 bases lay in between. The CDR3 DNA is TGCGCCAGCAGCCAAGATTTTCTTCAGGTTGTCCCTGAAGCTTTCTTT. It translates to CASSQDFLQVVPEAFF.

The rearrangement joins TRBV9 to TRBJ2-3; the D gene is possibly TRBD2 (5 bases). With 1 base removed from V and 3 bases from J, the gap between germline ends came to 15 bases. Germline CDR1 is SGDLS and CDR2 is YYNGEE. The CDR3 has 16 amino acids. The CDR3, as DNA: TGTGCCAGCAGCGTATTAGGCTCCTCGGGAACAGATACGCAGTATTTT. Its translation is CASSVLGSSGTDTQYF.

The chain has TRBV28 and TRBJ2-7; the D gene is possibly TRBD1 (6 bases). Trimming cost V 2 bases and J 2 bases, with 10 bases left between them. The length of the CDR3 is 14 residues. The germline V gene encodes CDR1 MDHEN and CDR2 SYDVKM. CDR3 loop: CASSLGRGPYEQYF. CDR3 DNA sequence: TGTGCCAGCAGTTTAGGCAGGGGCCCCTACGAGCAGTACTTC.

The chain couples TRBV5-1 to TRBJ2-1, with 9 bases fitting TRBD2. The V gene end was trimmed by 6 bases and the J gene end by 6 bases; junction bases not matched to a gene: 16. The CDR3 contains 17 residues. CDR1 and CDR2 from the germline V gene are SGHRS and YFSETQ. CDR3 sequence reads: CASTTGASGNHRNEQFF. CDR3 sequence (DNA): TGCGCCAGCACCACTGGGGCTAGCGGGAATCATCGCAATGAGCAGTTCTTC.

V usage is TRBV15 and J usage is TRBJ1-1, with TRBD1 identical over 10 bases. The germline V gene has CDR1 LNHNV and CDR2 YYDKDF (reference sequence). This CDR3 comprises 15 residues. The V segment lost 0 bases and the J segment 7 bases; nucleotides outside the gene matches: 5. The CDR3 DNA follows: TGTGCCACCAGCAGAGACCGACAGGGGGCTGGTGAAGCTTTCTTT. Encoded protein: CATSRDRQGAGEAFF.

This clone was found a few times. The gene calls are TRBV4-2 and TRBJ1-4; D perhaps matches TRBD1 (6 bases). CDR1 is LGHNA and CDR2 is YNFKEQ in the germline V gene. CDR3 length: 14 residues. Trimming removed 4 bases from V and 8 bases from J, with 14 bases in between. The CDR3 spells CASSPRAGEEKLFF. CDR3 nucleotides: TGTGCCAGCAGCCCTCGTGCAGGGGAGGAAAAACTGTTTTTT.

V and J are TRBV7-2 and TRBJ1-1; D might be TRBD1 (5 bases). The CDR3 is made up of 14 amino acids. V shed 7 bases and J shed 6 bases, with 18 bases lying between them. Looked up from germline, CDR1 is SGHTA and CDR2 is FQGNSA. The CDR3 coding sequence is TGTGCCAGCACCTCGGTTGTCAGGGTCTCTGAAGCTTTCTTT. Protein: CASTSVVRVSEAFF. Complete variable domain (other parts from reference TRBV7-2 and TRBJ1-1): GAGVSQSPSNKVTEKGKDVELRCDPISGHTALYWYRQSLGQGLEFLIYFQGNSAPDKSGLPSDRFSAERTGGSVSTLTIQRTQQEDSAVYLCASTSVVRVSEAFFGQGTRLTVV.